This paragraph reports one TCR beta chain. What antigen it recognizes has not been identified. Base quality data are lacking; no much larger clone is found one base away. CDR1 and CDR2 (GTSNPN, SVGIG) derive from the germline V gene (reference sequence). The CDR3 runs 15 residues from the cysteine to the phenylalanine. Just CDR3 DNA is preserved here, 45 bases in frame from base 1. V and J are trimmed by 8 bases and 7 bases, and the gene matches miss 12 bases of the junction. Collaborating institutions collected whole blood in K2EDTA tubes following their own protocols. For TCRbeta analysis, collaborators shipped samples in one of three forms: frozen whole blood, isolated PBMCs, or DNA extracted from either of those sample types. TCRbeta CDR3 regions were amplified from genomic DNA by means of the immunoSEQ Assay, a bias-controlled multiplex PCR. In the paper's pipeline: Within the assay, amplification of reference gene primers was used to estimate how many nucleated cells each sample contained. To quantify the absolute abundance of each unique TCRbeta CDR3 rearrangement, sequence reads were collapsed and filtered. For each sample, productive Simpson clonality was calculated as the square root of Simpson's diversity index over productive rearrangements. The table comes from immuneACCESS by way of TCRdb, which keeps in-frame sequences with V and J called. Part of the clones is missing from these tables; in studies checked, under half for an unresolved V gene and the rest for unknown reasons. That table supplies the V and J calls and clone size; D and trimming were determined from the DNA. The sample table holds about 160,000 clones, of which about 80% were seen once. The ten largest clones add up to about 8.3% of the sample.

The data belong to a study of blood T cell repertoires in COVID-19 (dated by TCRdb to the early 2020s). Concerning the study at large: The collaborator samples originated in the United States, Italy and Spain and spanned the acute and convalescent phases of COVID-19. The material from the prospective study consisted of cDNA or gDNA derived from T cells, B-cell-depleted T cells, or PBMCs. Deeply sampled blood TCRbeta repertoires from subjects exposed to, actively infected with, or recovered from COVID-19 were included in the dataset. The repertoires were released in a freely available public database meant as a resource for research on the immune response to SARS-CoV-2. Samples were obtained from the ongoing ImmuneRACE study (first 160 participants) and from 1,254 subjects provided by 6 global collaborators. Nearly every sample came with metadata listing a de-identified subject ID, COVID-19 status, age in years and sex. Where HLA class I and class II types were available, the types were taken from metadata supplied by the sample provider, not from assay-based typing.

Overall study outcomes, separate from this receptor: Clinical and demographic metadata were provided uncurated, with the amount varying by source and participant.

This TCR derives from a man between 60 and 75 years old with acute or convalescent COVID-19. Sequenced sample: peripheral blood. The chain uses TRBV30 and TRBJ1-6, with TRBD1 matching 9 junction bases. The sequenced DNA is TGTGCCGCCGACTCGGGACAGGGTATGAATTCACCCCTCCACTTT. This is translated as CAADSGQGMNSPLHF.